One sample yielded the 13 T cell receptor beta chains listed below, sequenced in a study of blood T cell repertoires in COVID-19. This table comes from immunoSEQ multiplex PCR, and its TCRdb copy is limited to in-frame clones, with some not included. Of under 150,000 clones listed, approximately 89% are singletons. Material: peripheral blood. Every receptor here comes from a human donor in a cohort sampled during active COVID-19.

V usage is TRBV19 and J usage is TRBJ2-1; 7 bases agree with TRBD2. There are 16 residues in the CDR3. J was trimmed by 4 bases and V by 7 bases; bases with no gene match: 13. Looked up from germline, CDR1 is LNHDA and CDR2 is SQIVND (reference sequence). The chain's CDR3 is CASKGRALAVYNEQFF. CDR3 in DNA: TGTGCCAGTAAAGGTAGGGCGCTAGCGGTATACAATGAGCAGTTCTTC.

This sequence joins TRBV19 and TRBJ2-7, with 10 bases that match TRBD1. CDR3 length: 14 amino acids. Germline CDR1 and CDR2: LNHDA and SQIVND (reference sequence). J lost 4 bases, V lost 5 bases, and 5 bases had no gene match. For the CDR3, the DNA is TGTGCCAGTAGTCCCGGGACAGGGGATTACGAGCAGTACTTC. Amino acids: CASSPGTGDYEQYF.

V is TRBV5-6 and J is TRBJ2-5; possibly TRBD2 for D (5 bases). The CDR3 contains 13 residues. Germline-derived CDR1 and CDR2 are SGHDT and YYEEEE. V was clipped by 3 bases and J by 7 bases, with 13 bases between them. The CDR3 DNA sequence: TGTGCCAGCAGCTCCGGGATCCCGGGGACCCAGTACTTC. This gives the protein CASSSGIPGTQYF.

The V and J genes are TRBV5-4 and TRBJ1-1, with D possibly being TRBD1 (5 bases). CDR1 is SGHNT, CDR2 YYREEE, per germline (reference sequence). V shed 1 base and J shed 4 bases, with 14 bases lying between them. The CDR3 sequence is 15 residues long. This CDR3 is CASSLQGGRSTEAFF. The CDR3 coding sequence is TGTGCCAGCAGCTTGCAGGGAGGAAGGAGCACTGAAGCTTTCTTT.

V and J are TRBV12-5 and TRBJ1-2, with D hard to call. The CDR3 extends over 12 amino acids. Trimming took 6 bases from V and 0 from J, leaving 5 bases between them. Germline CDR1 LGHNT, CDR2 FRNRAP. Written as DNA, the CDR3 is TGTGCTAGTGGGCAGTCTAACTATGGCTACACCTTC. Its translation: CASGQSNYGYTF.

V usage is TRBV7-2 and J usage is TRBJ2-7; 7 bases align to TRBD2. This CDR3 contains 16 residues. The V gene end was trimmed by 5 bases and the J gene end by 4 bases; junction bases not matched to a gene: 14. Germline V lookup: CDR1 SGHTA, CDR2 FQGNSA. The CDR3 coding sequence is TGTGCCAGCAGCCCCGCTTCGGGCGGGGGAAATTACGAGCAGTACTTC. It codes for CASSPASGGGNYEQYF.

The CDR3 spells CAISPRVSNQPQHF. In nucleotides, the CDR3 is TGTGCCATCAGTCCCAGGGTTAGCAATCAGCCCCAGCATTTT. The chain uses TRBV10-3 and TRBJ1-5; a possible D gene is TRBD1 (5 bases). This CDR3 is built from 14 residues. The ends were cut back, 5 bases at V and 0 bases at J, with 8 bases in the middle. Germline CDR1 and CDR2: ENHRY and SYGVKD.

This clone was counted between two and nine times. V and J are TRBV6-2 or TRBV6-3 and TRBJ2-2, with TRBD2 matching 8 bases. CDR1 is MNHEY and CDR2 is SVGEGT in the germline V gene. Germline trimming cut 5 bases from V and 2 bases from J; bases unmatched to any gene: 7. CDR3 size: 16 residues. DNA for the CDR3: TGTGCCAGCAGTGCCCCGCGGGGGGCCAACACCGGGGAGCTGTTTTTT. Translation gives CASSAPRGANTGELFF.

For the CDR3, the DNA is TGCGCCAGCAGCTCAGGGGGTAACCCCTACGAGCAGTACTTC. Translated: CASSSGGNPYEQYF. V gene TRBV5-1 combines with J gene TRBJ2-7; 7 bases fit TRBD1. This CDR3 is built from 14 residues. J lost 2 bases, V lost 3 bases, and 5 bases had no gene match. Germline assignment: CDR1 SGHRS and CDR2 YFSETQ. Complete variable domain (other parts from reference TRBV5-1 and TRBJ2-7): KAGVTQTPRYLIKTRGQQVTLSCSPISGHRSVSWYQQTPGQGLQFLFEYFSETQRNKGNFPGRFSGRQFSNSRSEMNVSTLELGDSALYLCASSSGGNPYEQYFGPGTRLTVT.

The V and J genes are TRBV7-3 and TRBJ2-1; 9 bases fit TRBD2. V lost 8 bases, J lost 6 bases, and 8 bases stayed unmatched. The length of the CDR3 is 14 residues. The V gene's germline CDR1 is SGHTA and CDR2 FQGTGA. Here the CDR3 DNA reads TGTGCCAGCTCGGTGGGCGGGGGGGCCAATGAGCAGTTCTTC. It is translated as CASSVGGGANEQFF.

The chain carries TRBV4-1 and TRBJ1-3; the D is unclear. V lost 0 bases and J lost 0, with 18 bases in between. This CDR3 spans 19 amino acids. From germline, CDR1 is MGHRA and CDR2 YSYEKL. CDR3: CASSQDPSRVPLSGNTIYF. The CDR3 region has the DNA TGCGCCAGCAGCCAAGATCCAAGCCGGGTCCCACTCTCTGGAAACACCATATATTTT.

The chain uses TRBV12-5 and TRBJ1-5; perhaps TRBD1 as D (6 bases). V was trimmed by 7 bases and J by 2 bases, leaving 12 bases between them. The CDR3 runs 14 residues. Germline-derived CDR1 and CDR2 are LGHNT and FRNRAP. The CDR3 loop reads CASEGAGGNQPQHF. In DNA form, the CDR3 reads TGTGCTAGTGAGGGCGCAGGGGGCAATCAGCCCCAGCATTTT.

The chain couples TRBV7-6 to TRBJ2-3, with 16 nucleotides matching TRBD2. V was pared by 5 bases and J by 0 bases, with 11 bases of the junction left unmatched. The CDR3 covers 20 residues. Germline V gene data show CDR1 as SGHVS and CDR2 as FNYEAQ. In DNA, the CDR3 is TGTGCCAGCAGCCTACCGGGACTAGCGGGGGGGGTTACTAGCACAGATACGCAGTATTTT. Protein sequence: CASSLPGLAGGVTSTDTQYF.